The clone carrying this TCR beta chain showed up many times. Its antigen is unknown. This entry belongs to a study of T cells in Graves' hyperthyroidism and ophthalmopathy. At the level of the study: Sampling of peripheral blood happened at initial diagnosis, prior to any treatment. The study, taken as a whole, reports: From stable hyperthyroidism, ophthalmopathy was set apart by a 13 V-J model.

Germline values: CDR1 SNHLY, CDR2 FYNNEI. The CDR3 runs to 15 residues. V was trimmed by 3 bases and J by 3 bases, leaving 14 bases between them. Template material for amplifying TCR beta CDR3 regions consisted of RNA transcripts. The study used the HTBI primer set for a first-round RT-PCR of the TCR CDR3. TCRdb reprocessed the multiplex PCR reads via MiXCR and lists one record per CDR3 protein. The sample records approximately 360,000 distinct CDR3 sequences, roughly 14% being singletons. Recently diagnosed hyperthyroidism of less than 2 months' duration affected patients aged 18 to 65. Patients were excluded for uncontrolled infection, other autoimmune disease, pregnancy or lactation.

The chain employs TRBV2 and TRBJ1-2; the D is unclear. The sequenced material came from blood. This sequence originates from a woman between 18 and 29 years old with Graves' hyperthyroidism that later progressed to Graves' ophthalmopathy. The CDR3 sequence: CASSEEGGLYYGYTF. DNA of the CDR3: TGTGCCAGCAGTGAGGAGGGTGGGTTGTACTATGGCTACACCTTC.